This T cell receptor beta chain was profiled in a study of T cell repertoires in cytomegalovirus infection. As for the study in general: It was the public TCR beta signatures that indicated both CMV infection and matching HLA type.

Study findings and constraints: Dominating the ex vivo response were TCR beta clonotypes that were CMV-specific and HLA-C-restricted.

One entry per CDR3 protein, called by TCRdb with MiXCR from the reads. The sample contains about 97,000 distinct CDR3 sequences, about 17% of which appear only once. Between the trimmed V and J ends, which lost 3 bases and 3 bases, there was a span of 18 bases. This CDR3 has 18 residues. CDR1 and CDR2 from the germline V gene are KGHSH and LQKENI. This clonotype was seen more than once but under ten times. Its antigen remains unknown. J is TRBJ2-6 and V is TRBV18, with D possibly being TRBD1 (6 bases). What was sequenced was PBMCs. The clonotype was recovered from a human donor in good health (CMV status not recorded). Some clones in this sample may be carry-over from other donors' samples. CDR3 DNA: TGTGCCAGCTCACCCCGACAGGCCCTGAAGGATGGGGCCAACGTCCTGACTTTC. This sequence encodes CASSPRQALKDGANVLTF. The full variable domain, its missing parts supplied by reference TRBV18 and TRBJ2-6, is NAGVMQNPRHLVRRRGQEARLRCSPMKGHSHVYWYRQLPEEGLKFMVYLQKENIIDESGMPKERFSAEFPKEGPSILRIQQVVRGDSAAYFCASSPRQALKDGANVLTFGAGSRLTVL.